This T cell receptor (beta chain) was sequenced during a study of blood T cell repertoires in COVID-19 (dated by TCRdb to the early 2020s). In the study overall: Collaborator samples came from the United States, Italy and Spain and covered acute and convalescent phases of COVID-19. The material from the prospective study consisted of cDNA or gDNA derived from T cells, B-cell-depleted T cells, or PBMCs. Deeply sampled blood TCRbeta repertoires from subjects exposed to, actively infected with, or recovered from COVID-19 were included in the dataset. The repertoires were released in a freely available public database intended as a resource for research on the immune response to SARS-CoV-2. The samples were drawn from two sources: the first 160 participants of the ongoing ImmuneRACE study, and 1,200 or so subjects contributed by 6 global collaborators. Sample metadata almost always included a de-identified subject ID, COVID-19 status, age in years and sex. Where available, HLA class I and class II types were taken from metadata supplied by the sample provider and were not determined by assay-based typing. Overall study outcomes, separate from this receptor: Clinical and demographic metadata were provided uncurated, with the amount varying by source and participant.

Looking up the germline V gene yields CDR1 SGHVS and CDR2 FQNEAQ. Spanning cysteine to phenylalanine, the CDR3 consists of 14 amino acids. The retained sequence is limited to the CDR3, 42 bases, with the frame set at the first base. Unmatched junction bases come to 6, with V trimmed by 5 bases and J by 5 bases. TCRbeta CDR3 regions were amplified from genomic DNA using the immunoSEQ Assay, a bias-controlled multiplex PCR. The study's own analysis went as follows. Within the assay, amplification of reference gene primers was used to estimate how many nucleated cells each sample contained. To quantify the absolute abundance of each unique TCRbeta CDR3 rearrangement, sequence reads were collapsed and filtered. For each sample, productive Simpson clonality was calculated as the square root of Simpson's diversity index across productive rearrangements. TCRdb retrieved this table from immuneACCESS and kept in-frame rearrangements only. Not all clones are present; in checked studies, unresolved V genes account for under half, and no reason is known for the remainder. D and trimming come from the DNA, and the V and J calls and clone size come from that table. The sample yields approximately 70,000 clones; approximately 80% were counted once. The ten biggest clones cover approximately 9.3% of the sample.

The collaborating institutions used their own protocols to collect whole blood in K2EDTA tubes. For TCRbeta analysis, collaborators shipped samples as frozen whole blood, isolated PBMCs, or DNA extracted from either of those sample types. With regard to this clone: The antigen it binds to is not known. No much larger clone exists at a distance of one base, and base qualities are not known.

This clonotype was sampled from a woman in her forties or fifties with acute or convalescent COVID-19. Specimen: peripheral blood. The chain is assembled from TRBV7-8 and TRBJ2-1; the central 7 bases match TRBD1. The nucleotide sequence is given as TGTGCCAGCAGCCCCGGGGACAGTCACAATGAGCAGTTCTTC. Translated, this gives CASSPGDSHNEQFF.